This T cell receptor beta chain is from a study of T cell repertoires in cytomegalovirus infection. Study-wide background: Researchers turned to recently identified HLA-C-restricted CMV epitopes as well as well-studied HLA-B-restricted ones.

Germline CDR1 MNHEY, CDR2 SVGAGI. This CDR3 is 14 amino acids long. V lost 6 bases, J lost 6 bases, and 16 bases lay in between. This clonotype was seen more than once but under ten times. Its antigen remains unidentified. From the reads, TCRdb called clonotypes with MiXCR, one entry per CDR3 protein. The sample shows about 500,000 distinct CDR3 sequences, about 33% of them seen only once. The TCR originated in a human donor in good health (CMV status not recorded). Some clones in this sample may be carry-over from other donors' samples. The gene calls are TRBV6-5 and TRBJ2-3, with D possibly being TRBD2 (5 bases). Sequencing used cultured PBMCs, obtained from culture after CMV antigen stimulation. The CDR3, as DNA: TGTGCCAGCAGCCGTACTAGATTTTCGGATACGCAGTATTTT. This translates into CASSRTRFSDTQYF.